A single sample gave rise to the 27 T cell receptor beta chains below, sequenced in a study of technical replicates of blood from a few donors. Method: immunoSEQ multiplex PCR; TCRdb's copy keeps in-frame clones and lacks some. The table has 98,000 or so clones, 95% seen once. Sequencing used T cells isolated from PBMCs. These receptors came from a human donor in good health.

With respect to this clone: Sequence at one end of the junction differs from germline and may be a read error. The CDR3 loop is CATSIARPSYNEQFF. The DNA of the CDR3 is TGTGCCACCAGCATAGCCCGTCCATCCTACAATGAGCAGTTCTTC. J is TRBJ2-1 and V is TRBV5-6; D is ambiguous. The CDR3 covers 15 residues. The germline CDR1 and CDR2 sequences are SGHDT and YYEEEE.

The chain joins TRBV5-1 to TRBJ1-1; 7 positions agree with TRBD1. CDR1 is SGHRS and CDR2 is YFSETQ in the germline V gene. The CDR3 is made up of 16 amino acids. V shed 7 bases and J 1 base; nucleotides not matched to a gene: 13. The CDR3 spells CASDPGQTVTNTEAFF. The CDR3 nucleotides read TGCGCCAGCGATCCGGGACAGACCGTTACGAACACTGAAGCTTTCTTT.

DNA for the CDR3: TGTGCCACCGCCCCGGGACAGGGATTGATTTATGGCTACACCTTC. It is translated as CATAPGQGLIYGYTF. The V gene is TRBV19, the J gene TRBJ1-2; 9 bases are shared with TRBD1. With 10 bases clipped from V and 5 bases from J, the junction kept 14 bases outside the gene matches. CDR1 and CDR2 from the germline V gene are LNHDA and SQIVND (reference sequence). CDR3 length equals 15 residues. The full variable domain, with the rest looked up from reference TRBV19 and TRBJ1-2, is DGGITQSPKYLFRKEGQNVTLSCEQNLNHDAMYWYRQDPGQGLRLIYYSQIVNDFQKGDIAEGYSVSREKKESFPLTVTSAQKNPTAFYLCATAPGQGLIYGYTFGSGTRLTVV.

V usage is TRBV11-3 and J usage is TRBJ2-5; D unclear. Germline V gene sequence: CDR1 SGHNT, CDR2 YENEEA. CDR3 length: 12 amino acids. V gave up 1 base and J gave up 4 bases, with 4 bases separating them. This CDR3 reads CASSLGRETQYF. CDR3 in DNA: TGTGCCAGCAGCTTAGGGAGAGAGACCCAGTACTTC.

The J gene is TRBJ1-2, the V gene TRBV11-1; no clear D gene. The V end lost 3 bases, the J end lost 8 bases, and 10 bases lay between the germline ends. CDR1 and CDR2 (germline): SGHAT, FQDESV (reference sequence). This CDR3 comprises 12 residues. CDR3 in amino acids: CASSFADEGYTF. The CDR3, as DNA: TGTGCCAGCAGCTTCGCGGATGAAGGCTACACCTTC. Complete variable domain (other parts from reference TRBV11-1 and TRBJ1-2): EAEVAQSPRYKITEKSQAVAFWCDPISGHATLYWYRQILGQGPELLVQFQDESVVDDSQLPKDRFSAERLKGVDSTLKIQPAELGDSAMYLCASSFADEGYTFGSGTRLTVV.

The CDR3 sequence is CASSYGQAYEQYF. The CDR3 DNA sequence: TGTGCCAGCAGCTACGGACAGGCCTACGAGCAGTACTTC. The chain uses TRBV7-2 and TRBJ2-7; TRBD1 matches at 7 bases. This CDR3 has 13 residues. V lost 4 bases and J lost 2; bases outside the gene matches: 2. Germline V CDR1 and CDR2: SGHTA, FQGNSA. The full variable domain, its missing parts supplied by reference TRBV7-2 and TRBJ2-7, is GAGVSQSPSNKVTEKGKDVELRCDPISGHTALYWYRQSLGQGLEFLIYFQGNSAPDKSGLPSDRFSAERTGGSVSTLTIQRTQQEDSAVYLCASSYGQAYEQYFGPGTRLTVT.

This chain connects TRBV5-4 to TRBJ2-1, with 9 nucleotides matching TRBD2. V trimming: 0 bases; J trimming: 12 bases; junction bases outside the gene matches: 4. Germline lookup yields CDR1 SGHNT and CDR2 YYREEE (reference sequence). The CDR3 is 13 residues long. In DNA form, the CDR3 reads TGTGCCAGCAGCTTGGGCGGGGGGGGGACGCAGTTCTTC. Translating it yields CASSLGGGGTQFF.

This clone was found once. This chain links TRBV12-5 with TRBJ2-1; TRBD2 matches at 13 bases. V lost 0 bases and J lost 8; bases outside the gene matches: 10. Germline V gives CDR1 LGHNT, CDR2 FRNRAP. CDR3 size: 18 residues. The CDR3 bases are TGTGCTAGTGGTTTGGTCAAGACCGGGACTAGCGGGACTGATGAGCAGTTCTTC. It translates to CASGLVKTGTSGTDEQFF.

The rearrangement links TRBV11-2 to TRBJ1-1; D unresolved. The V gene's germline CDR1 is SGHAT and CDR2 FQNNGV. V lost 0 bases to trimming and J lost 3 bases, with 17 bases between them. This CDR3 region has 17 residues. CDR3 nucleotides: TGTGCCAGCAGCTTAGAGTCATGGAAGGTGAGGGACACTGAAGCTTTCTTT. Translated: CASSLESWKVRDTEAFF. The entire variable domain, with the rest obtained from reference TRBV11-2 and TRBJ1-1, is as follows: EAGVAQSPRYKIIEKRQSVAFWCNPISGHATLYWYQQILGQGPKLLIQFQNNGVVDDSQLPKDRFSAERLKGVDSTLKIQPAKLEDSAVYLCASSLESWKVRDTEAFFGQGTRLTVV.

The CDR3 DNA reads as TGTGCCAGCAGCGCAGAAAGCGGGGATACGCAGTATTTT. It specifies CASSAESGDTQYF. The rearrangement uses TRBV9 and TRBJ2-3; the D gene is possibly TRBD2 (6 bases). The germline V and J ends were trimmed by 3 bases and 6 bases, with 11 bases remaining between them. CDR3 length equals 13 residues. Germline CDR1 and CDR2: SGDLS and YYNGEE.

The chain uses TRBV11-2 and TRBJ2-1; tentative D call: TRBD1 (5 bases). The V gene's germline CDR1 is SGHAT and CDR2 FQNNGV. This CDR3 comprises 17 residues. Trimming shortened V by 0 bases and J by 4 bases, and 16 bases separated the two germline ends. The CDR3 DNA follows: TGTGCCAGCAGCTTAGAGTTCAGACAGATCTTTTACAATGAGCAGTTCTTC. It translates to CASSLEFRQIFYNEQFF.

V and J are TRBV30 and TRBJ1-3; tentative D call: TRBD1 (5 bases). V was shortened by 8 bases and J by 4 bases, with 9 bases between the two germline ends. The germline V gene encodes CDR1 GTSNPN and CDR2 SVGIG (reference sequence). The CDR3 contains 11 residues. The CDR3 here is CAQPGGNTIYF. In DNA, the CDR3 is TGTGCCCAACCAGGGGGAAACACCATATATTTT. The complete variable domain, with remaining parts taken from reference TRBV30 and TRBJ1-3, reads SQTIHQWPATLVQPVGSPLSLECTVEGTSNPNLYWYRQAAGRGLQLLFYSVGIGQISSEVPQNLSASRPQDRQFILSSKKLLLSDSGFYLCAQPGGNTIYFGEGSWLTVV.

The chain joins TRBV11-2 to TRBJ2-7; TRBD2 matches at 14 bases. CDR3 length: 18 residues. V lost 8 bases and J lost 2; bases outside the gene matches: 14. Germline V lookup: CDR1 SGHAT, CDR2 FQNNGV. CDR3 sequence reads: CASFSGTSGRIGTYEQYF. In nucleotides, the CDR3 is TGTGCCAGCTTTTCCGGGACTAGCGGGAGAATTGGTACCTACGAGCAGTACTTC.

The chain has TRBV10-3 and TRBJ1-4, with 7 positions matching TRBD1. Germline CDR1 is ENHRY and CDR2 is SYGVKD. With V trimmed by 3 bases and J by 2 bases, 6 bases remained unmatched. The length of the CDR3 is 16 residues. Written as DNA, the CDR3 is TGTGCCATCAGTGACCGTACAGGGGCGACTAATGAAAAACTGTTTTTT. The encoded protein is CAISDRTGATNEKLFF.

This clone was counted a single time. V gene TRBV5-1 combines with J gene TRBJ2-1; D is unclear. There are 16 residues in the CDR3. The V and J ends lost 5 bases and 0 bases respectively, with 15 bases between them. The germline V gene encodes CDR1 SGHRS and CDR2 YFSETQ. The CDR3 is CASRGGSTRSYNEQFF. CDR3 bases: TGCGCCAGCAGAGGTGGTAGCACCCGCTCCTACAATGAGCAGTTCTTC.

The chain couples TRBV5-1 to TRBJ2-2; 8 nucleotides line up with TRBD2. Germline CDR1 reads SGHRS; CDR2 reads YFSETQ. V dropped 4 bases and J dropped 2; count of bases not matched to a gene: 10. The CDR3 covers 17 residues. CDR3 nucleotide sequence: TGCGCCAGCAGCGTACGCCTCCTAGCGGGTAACACCGGGGAGCTGTTTTTT. This codes for CASSVRLLAGNTGELFF.

The CDR3: CASSLGGQEIISGNTIYF. As DNA, the CDR3 is TGTGCCAGCAGCCTAGGAGGACAGGAGATAATTTCTGGAAACACCATATATTTT. The chain combines TRBV5-4 with TRBJ1-3, with TRBD1 matching over 7 bases. Germline CDR1 is SGHNT and CDR2 is YYREEE (reference sequence). Trimming took 4 bases from V and 1 from J; bases not matched to a gene: 14. The CDR3 has 18 amino acids.

J is TRBJ1-2 and V is TRBV7-9; D is undetermined. Germline-derived CDR1 and CDR2 are SEHNR and FQNEAQ (reference sequence). The CDR3 length is 11 residues. V lost 10 bases to trimming and J lost 6 bases, with 12 bases between them. The CDR3 nucleotides are TGTGCCATCCAGAGGAGCCATGGCTACACCTTC. Protein sequence: CAIQRSHGYTF.

This chain joins TRBV2 and TRBJ2-6; 7 bases fit TRBD1. The germline V gene has CDR1 SNHLY and CDR2 FYNNEI. The CDR3 extends over 15 amino acids. V dropped 5 bases and J dropped 2; count of bases not matched to a gene: 3. The CDR3 coding sequence is TGTGCCAGCAGTCGACAGGGAGCTGGGGCCAACGTCCTGACTTTC. Protein product: CASSRQGAGANVLTF.

The gene calls are TRBV7-7 and TRBJ2-5; no reliable D call. The CDR3 consists of 13 residues. V shed 1 base and J shed 2 bases, with 5 bases lying between them. CDR1 is SSHAT and CDR2 is FNYEAQ in the germline V gene (reference sequence). The CDR3 region is CASSLDNQETQYF. The CDR3 DNA reads TGTGCCAGCAGCTTAGATAATCAAGAGACCCAGTACTTC. Combining the CDR3 with reference TRBV7-7 and TRBJ2-5 gives the whole variable domain GAGVSQSPRYKVTKRGQDVTLRCDPISSHATLYWYQQALGQGPEFLTYFNYEAQPDKSGLPSDRFSAERPEGSISTLTIQRTEQRDSAMYRCASSLDNQETQYFGPGTRLLVL.

This clone was detected only once. The V call is TRBV6-4, the J call TRBJ2-5, with D hard to call. The CDR3 has 15 amino acids. Trimming took 0 bases from V and 2 from J, leaving 10 bases between them. The V gene's germline CDR1 is MRHNA and CDR2 SNTAGT. The CDR3 sequence is CASSDSSGGQETQYF. CDR3 bases: TGTGCCAGCAGTGACTCGAGTGGCGGACAAGAGACCCAGTACTTC.

The chain combines TRBV29-1 with TRBJ2-4; 8 bases match TRBD1. Trimming took 0 bases from V and 0 from J; bases not matched to a gene: 4. The CDR3 covers 16 residues. Germline CDR1 SQVTM, CDR2 ANQGSEA. CDR3 in DNA: TGCAGCGTTGAAGACGCGGGACAGGTAGCCAAAAACATTCAGTACTTC. It codes for CSVEDAGQVAKNIQYF.

V usage is TRBV7-3 and J usage is TRBJ1-1; D gene unclear. The CDR3 runs to 13 residues. V shed 4 bases and J shed 6 bases, with 12 bases lying between them. Germline CDR1 is SGHTA and CDR2 is FQGTGA. The CDR3 loop is CASSSHPHAEAFF. CDR3 nucleotide sequence: TGTGCCAGCAGCTCCCATCCACACGCTGAAGCTTTCTTT.

The chain couples TRBV7-2 to TRBJ1-5; the match to TRBD1 covers 8 bases. CDR3 length: 15 residues. Trimming removed 2 bases from V and 3 bases from J; junction bases left unmatched: 3. Per the germline V gene, CDR1 is SGHTA and CDR2 is FQGNSA. CDR3 coding DNA: TGTGCCAGCAGCTTACAGGGGGCGATCAATCAGCCCCAGCATTTT. Encoded protein: CASSLQGAINQPQHF.

This rearrangement joins TRBV29-1 to TRBJ1-6, with 9 bases aligning to TRBD1. Germline lookup yields CDR1 SQVTM and CDR2 ANQGSEA. V lost 4 bases and J lost 10; bases outside the gene matches: 5. This CDR3 has 13 amino acids. The CDR3 sequence is CSVGQGGESPLHF. The CDR3 DNA sequence: TGCAGCGTTGGACAGGGGGGAGAATCACCCCTCCACTTT.

This sequence joins TRBV6-5 and TRBJ2-7, with a weak D call TRBD1 (6 bases). V was cut by 8 bases and J by 7 bases, with 18 bases left in between. The CDR3 is made up of 13 amino acids. CDR1 and CDR2 (germline): MNHEY, SVGAGI. The CDR3 DNA is TGTGCCAGCGGCAACAGGGAGCGTCAGGAGCAGTACTTC. It specifies CASGNRERQEQYF.

The count of this clone is one. The chain recombines TRBV5-1 with TRBJ1-3, with a tentative D call TRBD1 (5 bases). V was cut by 3 bases and J by 0 bases, with 10 bases left in between. Per the germline V gene, CDR1 is SGHRS and CDR2 is YFSETQ. The length of the CDR3 is 15 residues. The CDR3 sequence is CASSWGDVSGNTIYF. DNA of the CDR3: TGCGCCAGCAGCTGGGGGGACGTCTCTGGAAACACCATATATTTT.